The 26 T cell receptor beta chains below come from one sample, sequenced in a study of regulatory T cells in long-lasting Graves disease. Construction of the TCR beta libraries employed iRepertoire HTBI primers in conjunction with Arm-PCR of CDR3 regions. TCRdb processed the multiplex PCR reads anew with MiXCR; each CDR3 protein has one entry. The table lists some 340,000 distinct CDR3 sequences, about 10% of them singletons. Time point meaning: newly diagnosed GD, antithyroid drugs for less than 3 months. PBMC-derived RNA was used for the TCR library. These data are also associated with another study on T cells in Graves' hyperthyroidism and ophthalmopathy.

Sequencing used peripheral blood mononuclear cells (PBMCs), obtained at new diagnosis, from a patient treated with antithyroid drugs. The receptors here all came from a woman between 18 and 30 years old with Graves disease.

The table lists this clonotype with many counts. This rearrangement joins TRBV3-1 to TRBJ2-2; 8 positions match TRBD2. The CDR3 length is 17 residues. From germline, CDR1 is LGHDT and CDR2 YNNKEL (reference sequence). V trimming: 1 base; J trimming: 0 bases; junction bases outside the gene matches: 4. DNA of the CDR3: TGTGCCAGCAGCCAAGCGGGACTAGTGTCGAACACCGGGGAGCTGTTTTTT. This sequence encodes CASSQAGLVSNTGELFF.

This clonotype was detected a few times. The chain joins TRBV19 to TRBJ1-1; no clear D gene. V was trimmed by 5 bases and J by 4 bases, leaving 8 bases between them. This CDR3 comprises 12 residues. In germline, CDR1 is LNHDA, CDR2 SQIVND (reference sequence). CDR3 sequence (DNA): TGTGCCAGTAGTGTCAGTGGCACTGAAGCTTTCTTT. Protein product: CASSVSGTEAFF. The full variable domain, its missing parts supplied by reference TRBV19 and TRBJ1-1, is DGGITQSPKYLFRKEGQNVTLSCEQNLNHDAMYWYRQDPGQGLRLIYYSQIVNDFQKGDIAEGYSVSREKKESFPLTVTSAQKNPTAFYLCASSVSGTEAFFGQGTRLTVV.

For this clonotype: A much larger clonotype is one base distant, so this may be a read error. The gene calls are TRBV2 and TRBJ2-3, with D unresolved. Per the germline V gene, CDR1 is SNHLY and CDR2 is FYNNEI. V gave up 6 bases and J gave up 0 bases, with 10 bases separating them. The CDR3 contains 14 residues. Here the CDR3 DNA reads TGTGCCAGCAGCCAGGAGTCTAGCACAGATACGCAGTATTTT. It translates to CASSQESSTDTQYF.

In its sample, this clonotype was seen many times. V and J are TRBV28 and TRBJ2-2; 7 positions agree with TRBD2. Germline CDR1 and CDR2: MDHEN and SYDVKM. The CDR3 covers 17 residues. V gave up 6 bases and J gave up 3 bases; unmatched junction bases: 13. The CDR3 region has the DNA TGTGCCAGCAGCCCACCTACTAGCGCGAGGTACACCGGGGAGCTGTTTTTT. Encoded protein: CASSPPTSARYTGELFF.

This clonotype was observed many times. The chain links TRBV5-5 to TRBJ1-2, with TRBD1 as a possible D gene (5 bases). The CDR3 length is 13 residues. Germline values: CDR1 SGHKS, CDR2 YYEKEE (reference sequence). V shed 8 bases and J shed 7 bases, with 18 bases lying between them. The CDR3 spells CASIKGVDGGYTF. The CDR3 DNA sequence: TGTGCCAGTATCAAAGGGGTGGACGGTGGCTACACCTTC.

The sample holds a few counts of this clonotype. The rearrangement links TRBV4-1 to TRBJ1-6; a possible D gene is TRBD1 (6 bases). The CDR3 runs 15 residues. CDR1 is MGHRA, CDR2 YSYEKL, per germline. The ends were cut back, 5 bases at V and 3 bases at J, with 11 bases in the middle. CDR3 in DNA: TGCGCCAGCAGCGATTACAGGGTCTATAATTCACCCCTCCACTTT. Its translation: CASSDYRVYNSPLHF.

The V call is TRBV6-1, the J call TRBJ2-1, with 14 bases identical to TRBD2. The CDR3 runs 20 residues. V was pared by 3 bases and J by 0 bases, with 10 bases of the junction left unmatched. In germline, CDR1 is MNHNS, CDR2 SASEGT. The CDR3 loop is CASSEYGTSGSFGSYNEQFF. The CDR3 DNA is TGTGCCAGCAGTGAGTATGGGACTAGCGGGAGTTTCGGCTCCTACAATGAGCAGTTCTTC.

This clonotype was counted between two and nine times. Since a much larger clone is just one base distant, this may be a read error. The chain combines TRBV28 with TRBJ2-3; a weak D match, TRBD1 (5 bases). The CDR3 loop spans 16 amino acids. Germline lookup yields CDR1 MDHEN and CDR2 SYDVKM. CDR3 sequence: CASSYKSGQPTGTQYF. The CDR3 nucleotides are TGTGCCAGCAGCTACAAGAGTGGACAACCCACAGGTACGCAGTATTTT. Looking up the rest from reference TRBV28 and TRBJ2-3 gives the full variable domain: DVKVTQSSRYLVKRTGEKVFLECVQDMDHENMFWYRQDPGLGLRLIYFSYDVKMKEKGDIPEGYSVSREKKERFSLILESASTNQTSMYLCASSYKSGQPTGTQYFGPGTRLTVL.

This clonotype was seen at least ten times. J is TRBJ2-3 and V is TRBV11-2; a possible D gene is TRBD2 (6 bases). The germline V gene has CDR1 SGHAT and CDR2 FQNNGV. This CDR3 spans 16 amino acids. Trimming pared 4 bases from V and 0 bases from J, leaving 14 bases between. The CDR3 nucleotides read TGTGCCAGCAGCTATGGGCTAGCGATAAGCACAGATACGCAGTATTTT. Amino acids: CASSYGLAISTDTQYF.

At least ten counts were recorded for this clonotype. The J gene is TRBJ2-3, the V gene TRBV28; TRBD2 is a possible D gene (6 bases). The CDR3 has 14 amino acids. Germline V gene lookup returns CDR1 MDHEN and CDR2 SYDVKM. The V and J ends lost 6 bases and 4 bases respectively, with 14 bases between them. The CDR3 region has the DNA TGTGCCAGCAGACTCCGGCGGGGTTCAGATACGCAGTATTTT. Translated, it gives CASRLRRGSDTQYF. Variable domain in full (rest from reference TRBV28 and TRBJ2-3): DVKVTQSSRYLVKRTGEKVFLECVQDMDHENMFWYRQDPGLGLRLIYFSYDVKMKEKGDIPEGYSVSREKKERFSLILESASTNQTSMYLCASRLRRGSDTQYFGPGTRLTVL.

This clonotype was detected many times. The chain recombines TRBV28 with TRBJ1-5; a possible D gene is TRBD1 (6 bases). Trimming stripped 4 bases from V and 6 bases from J, with 16 bases between. The CDR3 has 15 residues. Germline V CDR1 and CDR2: MDHEN, SYDVKM. The CDR3 DNA reads as TGTGCCAGCAGTTCGCCAGGGGATTTTAGTCAGCCCCAGCATTTT. Translation gives CASSSPGDFSQPQHF. Full variable domain (outside the CDR3, taken from reference TRBV28 and TRBJ1-5): DVKVTQSSRYLVKRTGEKVFLECVQDMDHENMFWYRQDPGLGLRLIYFSYDVKMKEKGDIPEGYSVSREKKERFSLILESASTNQTSMYLCASSSPGDFSQPQHFGDGTRLSIL.

CDR3 DNA: TGTGCCAGCAGCGCCAGTTCTTACCAAGAGACCCAGTACTTC. Translating it yields CASSASSYQETQYF. V and J are TRBV9 and TRBJ2-5; D unclear. The CDR3 extends over 14 amino acids. Germline V CDR1 and CDR2: SGDLS, YYNGEE. Deletions cut 3 bases from V and 0 bases from J, with 9 bases between.

This clonotype was seen ten or more times. V and J are TRBV28 and TRBJ1-2; 7 bases agree with TRBD1. The CDR3 runs 12 residues. Germline values: CDR1 MDHEN, CDR2 SYDVKM. Unmatched junction bases numbered 0, after V lost 5 bases and J lost 3 bases. CDR3 nucleotide sequence: TGTGCCAGCAGTACAGGGGACTATGGCTACACCTTC. Its translation is CASSTGDYGYTF.

The genes are TRBV6-1 and TRBJ1-2; D is possibly TRBD1 (5 bases). The CDR3 totals 14 residues. Germline CDR1 reads MNHNS; CDR2 reads SASEGT. V was cut by 7 bases and J by 8 bases, with 20 bases left in between. The CDR3: CASTPRGWSFGYTF. Written as DNA, the CDR3 is TGTGCCAGCACTCCCCGGGGGTGGAGTTTCGGCTACACCTTC.

This chain joins TRBV6-2 or TRBV6-3 and TRBJ1-6; D might be TRBD1 (6 bases). V lost 2 bases to trimming and J lost 11 bases, with 13 bases between them. CDR3 length equals 14 residues. Germline V gene sequence: CDR1 MNHEY, CDR2 SVGEGT. This CDR3 reads CASSYRGPWAPLHF. CDR3 sequence (DNA): TGTGCCAGCAGTTACCGGGGGCCGTGGGCACCCCTCCACTTT.

This clonotype was seen at least ten times. This chain connects TRBV28 to TRBJ2-1; perhaps TRBD2 as D (5 bases). Deletions cut 7 bases from V and 7 bases from J, with 14 bases between. Germline loops: CDR1 MDHEN, CDR2 SYDVKM. The CDR3 runs 13 residues. The CDR3 bases are TGTGCCAGCATGCGAGGGCCGGGGAATGAGCAGTTCTTC. Amino acids: CASMRGPGNEQFF.

This chain connects TRBV24-1 to TRBJ2-1, with 8 bases that match TRBD1. The junction had 12 bases not matched to a gene; V was cut back by 4 bases and J by 5 bases. Germline CDR1 KGHDR, CDR2 SFDVKD. This CDR3 comprises 17 residues. Written as DNA, the CDR3 is TGTGCCACCAGTGAGCCCAACCGGGACAGGTTAAACAATGAGCAGTTCTTC. Translating it yields CATSEPNRDRLNNEQFF.

The table lists this clonotype with many counts. The chain joins TRBV11-3 to TRBJ2-1; D gene uncertain. The CDR3 covers 15 residues. V was clipped by 2 bases and J by 1 base, with 9 bases between them. Germline CDR1 SGHNT, CDR2 YENEEA. CDR3 loop: CASSLRPGSYNEQFF. In DNA form, the CDR3 reads TGTGCCAGCAGCTTACGCCCCGGGTCCTACAATGAGCAGTTCTTC.

This clonotype was counted many times. CDR3 sequence reads: CASMFGQGPMNTGNTIYF. CDR3 coding DNA: TGTGCCAGCATGTTCGGACAGGGGCCCATGAATACGGGAAACACCATATATTTT. The V gene is TRBV12-3 or TRBV12-4, the J gene TRBJ1-3, with TRBD1 matching over 9 bases. The J segment lost 4 bases and the V segment lost 7 bases, leaving 17 bases of the junction unmatched. This CDR3 comprises 18 residues.

Comment on this clonotype: A junction end diverges from the germline sequence, so it may reflect a read error. The rearrangement joins TRBV11-2 to TRBJ1-6; D is unclear. From germline, CDR1 is SGHAT and CDR2 FQNNGV. This CDR3 is 14 amino acids long. The CDR3 protein is CASSQEPRNSPLHF. The CDR3 region has the DNA TGCGCCAGCAGCCAAGAACCTCGCAATTCACCCCTCCACTTT.

This clonotype was observed many times. This chain uses TRBV6-1 with TRBJ2-5, with D perhaps matching TRBD2 (5 bases). This CDR3 spans 12 amino acids. V lost 6 bases and J 4 bases, leaving 9 bases between the germline ends. The germline V gene encodes CDR1 MNHNS and CDR2 SASEGT. CDR3: CASREGGETQYF. CDR3 DNA sequence: TGTGCCAGCAGAGAGGGTGGAGAGACCCAGTACTTC.

At least ten counts were recorded for this clonotype. This chain connects TRBV12-3 or TRBV12-4 to TRBJ1-4; D gene uncertain. Deletions cut 6 bases from V and 7 bases from J, with 18 bases between. This CDR3 region has 15 residues. The CDR3, as DNA: TGTGCCAGCAGCCCAAAGCTATTAGGAAGTGAAAAACTGTTTTTT. Its protein product is CASSPKLLGSEKLFF.

The chain links TRBV27 to TRBJ2-7; no clear D. This CDR3 region has 12 residues. Germline V gives CDR1 MNHEY, CDR2 SMNVEV (reference sequence). The ends were cut back, 5 bases at V and 2 bases at J, with 7 bases in the middle. CDR3 sequence reads: CASSRPTYEQYV. CDR3 bases: TGTGCCAGCAGTAGACCCACCTACGAGCAGTACGTC.

This clonotype appeared many times. The chain combines TRBV7-2 with TRBJ2-1; 15 bases line up with TRBD2. The DNA end favors TRBJ2-5, so the J call may be wrong. CDR1 SGHTA and CDR2 FQGNSA come from the germline V gene. This CDR3 is 17 amino acids long. The DNA of the CDR3 is TGTGCCAGCAGCTTAGAGGGGACTAGCGGGGGGTCCCTAACCCAGTACTTC. Residues: CASSLEGTSGGSLTQYF.

V and J are TRBV5-4 and TRBJ2-2, with TRBD1 matching over 9 bases. Losses at the gene ends were 4 bases for V and 1 base for J; bases not matched to a gene: 5. Germline V gene data show CDR1 as SGHNT and CDR2 as YYREEE (reference sequence). The CDR3 is made up of 16 amino acids. The CDR3 nucleotides read TGTGCCAGCAGCCACTGGGGACAGGGGAACACCGGGGAGCTGTTTTTT. Translating it yields CASSHWGQGNTGELFF. The full variable domain, its missing parts supplied by reference TRBV5-4 and TRBJ2-2, is ETGVTQSPTHLIKTRGQQVTLRCSSQSGHNTVSWYQQALGQGPQFIFQYYREEENGRGNFPPRFSGLQFPNYSSELNVNALELDDSALYLCASSHWGQGNTGELFFGEGSRLTVL.

This clonotype was found many times. The J gene is TRBJ1-1, the V gene TRBV15; D not certain. Germline V lookup: CDR1 LNHNV, CDR2 YYDKDF (reference sequence). The CDR3 length is 13 residues. Trimming removed 0 bases at V and 8 bases at J, with 10 bases between. In DNA form, the CDR3 reads TGTGCCACCAGCAGAGATTTCGGGTTGGAAGCTTTCTTT. It translates to CATSRDFGLEAFF.